The rows below give T cell receptor beta chains drawn from one sample of a study of T cells in narcolepsy. The data were produced by immunoSEQ multiplex PCR, yet TCRdb's version contains in-frame clones alone and is incomplete. Of roughly 25,000 clones in the sample, less than 65% are singletons; the top ten hold more than 10%. Sequenced input: memory (CD45RA-) CD4+ T cells from blood. The origin of the receptors is a human donor in good health. The CDR3 runs from the conserved cysteine through the conserved F or W. The D gene is left open where the match is weak. Clone size is given for some rows only: seen once, a few or many times, or a class if the clone is expanded.

j_call v_call clone_size d_call cdr3_nt cdr3_aa
TRBJ2-1 TRBV28 once NA TGTGCCAGCAGTTTCTCTCCGGGACCCACGCAGTTCTTC CASSFSPGPTQFF
TRBJ2-1 TRBV4-1 few NA TGCGCCAGCAGCCAAGAATCCAGGGGACGGGAGCAGTTCTTC CASSQESRGREQFF
TRBJ2-3 TRBV9 NA NA TGTGCCAGCAGCGTAGCGGTGTCTGACACAGATACGCAGTATTTT CASSVAVSDTDTQYF
TRBJ2-1 TRBV15 few NA TGTGCCACCAGCAGAGATGAATTCGGAGGGCGACACAATGAGCAGTTCTTC CATSRDEFGGRHNEQFF
TRBJ2-1 TRBV19 few NA TGTGCCAGTAGTCATCGGGAAAAGGGAAATGAGCAGTTCTTC CASSHREKGNEQFF
TRBJ1-3 TRBV11-3 NA NA TGTGCCAGCAGCTTAGGGACAGCTTCTGGAAACACCATATATTTT CASSLGTASGNTIYF
TRBJ2-2 TRBV5-1 NA NA TGCGCCAGCAGCTTGGGATCATCGGGGGTAGCCGGGGAGCTGTTTTTT CASSLGSSGVAGELFF
TRBJ2-3 TRBV19 NA TRBD1 TGTGCCAGTGGGGACAGTGGGGGACCCACTTATACGCAGTATTTT CASGDSGGPTYTQYF
TRBJ2-1 TRBV6-5 NA TRBD1 TGTGCCAGCAGCCCCACAGGGGCGGGTGAGCAGTTCTTC CASSPTGAGEQFF
TRBJ2-1 TRBV2 few NA TGTGCCAGCGGGGGGACTGAGCAGTTCTTC CASGGTEQFF
TRBJ2-6 TRBV28 once NA TGTGCCAGCAGGGCTAATGGGGGCTCTGGGGCCAACGTCCTGACTTTC CASRANGGSGANVLTF
TRBJ1-1 TRBV6-5 NA NA TGTGCCAGCAGCCGTGGCGGGCAAAACACTGAAGCTTTCTTT CASSRGGQNTEAFF
TRBJ1-2 TRBV27 few NA TGTGCCAGCAGTTCACAACGCGAACCCGGACGGGGCTTCTATGGCTACACCTTC CASSSQREPGRGFYGYTF
TRBJ1-1 TRBV2 NA NA TGTGCCAGCAGTGAAAGGGGGAACACTGAAGCTTTCTTT CASSERGNTEAFF
TRBJ2-7 TRBV5-5 NA TRBD1 TGTGCCAGCAAGGGGACAGGGAAGGCCGAGCAGTACTTC CASKGTGKAEQYF
TRBJ2-5 TRBV2 NA TRBD2 TGTGCCAGCAGTGAAGAGCGGGGGGGCGGCATACAAGAGACCCAGTACTTC CASSEERGGGIQETQYF
TRBJ1-4 TRBV18 NA NA TGTGCCAGCTCACCACCCGGGAAGACGTATGAAAAACTGTTTTTT CASSPPGKTYEKLFF
TRBJ1-1 TRBV28 NA NA TGTGCCAGCAGTTTTTCCGGGGGCCACACTGAAGCTTTCTTT CASSFSGGHTEAFF
TRBJ2-5 TRBV11-3 NA NA TGTGCCAGCAGCTTAGATCGGGAGACCCAGTACTTC CASSLDRETQYF
TRBJ2-5 TRBV7-8 NA NA TGTGCCAGCAGCCGGGAGACCCAGTACTTC CASSRETQYF
TRBJ2-5 TRBV28 NA NA TGTGCCAGCAAAGGGGGAGGTGGGGAGACCCAGTACTTC CASKGGGGETQYF
TRBJ1-5 TRBV7-9 NA NA TGTGCCAGCCCGGGACACGACAAGGGAGATGGCAATCAGCCCCAGCATTTT CASPGHDKGDGNQPQHF
TRBJ2-6 TRBV5-1 NA NA TGCGCCAGCAGCGCGGACAGCTCTGGGGCCAACGTCCTGACTTTC CASSADSSGANVLTF
TRBJ1-4 TRBV25-1 NA NA TGTGCCAGCAGTGAAGGGGTAAAACTGTTTTTT CASSEGVKLFF
TRBJ1-5 TRBV27 few NA TGTGCCAGCAGTTTATCCAGGGATAGCAATCAGCCCCAGCATTTT CASSLSRDSNQPQHF
TRBJ2-5 TRBV10-2 NA NA TGCGCCAGCGGAAATGGGGAGACCCAGTACTTC CASGNGETQYF
TRBJ2-3 TRBV9 NA TRBD2 TGTGCCAGCAGCGTAGGGATAGCGGGGCGCCCTAGCACAGATACGCAGTATTTT CASSVGIAGRPSTDTQYF
TRBJ2-5 TRBV11-2 once NA TGTGCCAGCAGCCCGAGGGCTAGGGAGACCCAGTACTTC CASSPRARETQYF